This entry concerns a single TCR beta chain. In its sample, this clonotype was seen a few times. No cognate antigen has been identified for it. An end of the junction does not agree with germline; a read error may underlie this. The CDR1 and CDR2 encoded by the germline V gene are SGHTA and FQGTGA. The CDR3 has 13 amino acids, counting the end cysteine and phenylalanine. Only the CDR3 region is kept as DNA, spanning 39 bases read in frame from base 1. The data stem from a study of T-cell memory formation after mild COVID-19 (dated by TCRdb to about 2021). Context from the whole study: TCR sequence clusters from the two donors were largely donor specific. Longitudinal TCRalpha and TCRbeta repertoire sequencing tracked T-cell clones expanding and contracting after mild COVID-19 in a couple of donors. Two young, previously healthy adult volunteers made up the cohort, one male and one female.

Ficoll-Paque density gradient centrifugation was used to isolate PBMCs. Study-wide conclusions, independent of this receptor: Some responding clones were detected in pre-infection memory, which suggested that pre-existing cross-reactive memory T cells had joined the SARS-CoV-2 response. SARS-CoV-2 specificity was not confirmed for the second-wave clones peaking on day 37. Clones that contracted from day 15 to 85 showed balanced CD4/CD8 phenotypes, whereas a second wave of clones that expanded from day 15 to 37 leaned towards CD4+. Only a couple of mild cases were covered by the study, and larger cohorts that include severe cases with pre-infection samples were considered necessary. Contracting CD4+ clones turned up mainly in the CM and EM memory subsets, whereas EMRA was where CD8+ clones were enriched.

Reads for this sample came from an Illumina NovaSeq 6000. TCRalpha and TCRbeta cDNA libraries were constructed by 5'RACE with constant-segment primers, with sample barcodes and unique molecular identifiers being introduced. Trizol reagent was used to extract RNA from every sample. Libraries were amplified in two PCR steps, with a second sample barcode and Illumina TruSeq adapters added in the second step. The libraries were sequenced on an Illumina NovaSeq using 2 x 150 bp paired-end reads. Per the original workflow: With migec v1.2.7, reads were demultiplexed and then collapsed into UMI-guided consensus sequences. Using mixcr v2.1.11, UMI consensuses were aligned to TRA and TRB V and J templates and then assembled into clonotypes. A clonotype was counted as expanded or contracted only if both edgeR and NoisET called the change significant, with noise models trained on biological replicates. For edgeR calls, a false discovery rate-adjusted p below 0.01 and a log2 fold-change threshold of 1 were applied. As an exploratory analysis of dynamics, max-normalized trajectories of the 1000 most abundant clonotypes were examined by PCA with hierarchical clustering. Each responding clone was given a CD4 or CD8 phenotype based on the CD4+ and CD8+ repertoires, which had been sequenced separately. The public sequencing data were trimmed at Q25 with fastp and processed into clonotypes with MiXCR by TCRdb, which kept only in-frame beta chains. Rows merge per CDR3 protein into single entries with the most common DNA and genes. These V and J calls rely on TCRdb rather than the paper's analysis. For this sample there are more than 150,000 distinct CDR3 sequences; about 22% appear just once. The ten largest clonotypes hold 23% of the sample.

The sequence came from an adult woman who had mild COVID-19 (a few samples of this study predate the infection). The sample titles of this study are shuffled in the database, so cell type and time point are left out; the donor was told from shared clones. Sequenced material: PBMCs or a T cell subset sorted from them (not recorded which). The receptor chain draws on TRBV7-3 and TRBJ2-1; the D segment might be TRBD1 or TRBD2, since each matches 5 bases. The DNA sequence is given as TGTGCCAGCAGGGGGGTTTCCTCCAATGAGCAGTTCTTC. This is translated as CASRGVSSNEQFF.